The source of this T cell receptor beta chain is a study of blood T cell repertoires in COVID-19. At the level of the study: The study drew acute and convalescent COVID-19 samples from the United States, Italy and Spain. Nucleic acid was either cDNA or gDNA, and it came from T cells, B-cell-depleted T cells, or PBMCs.

As processed by the authors: The authors estimated nucleated cell counts from reference gene primer amplification. TCRdb's table, derived via immunoSEQ multiplex PCR, lists solely in-frame clones and lacks some. V and J calls and clone size are copied from that table; D and trimming were computed from the DNA. Of 65,000 to 70,000 clones in the sample, around 84% were seen once. Germline V gene data show CDR1 as SGHRS and CDR2 as YFSETQ. This CDR3 comprises 17 residues. V lost 4 bases to trimming and J lost 1 base; unmatched junction nucleotides: 5. This chain connects TRBV5-1 to TRBJ2-3, with 14 bases lining up with TRBD2. The receptor was derived from a man aged 50-60 years with acute or convalescent COVID-19. Sequenced material: peripheral blood. CDR3 protein: CASSTGLAGVGTDTQYF. CDR3 nucleotides: TGCGCCAGCAGCACGGGACTAGCGGGAGTGGGCACAGATACGCAGTATTTT.